This TCR beta chain was captured by sequencing in a study of beta chain features in type 1 diabetes. Expressed TCRB transcripts were sequenced after all isolated RNA was converted to cDNA. Samples of naive, central memory and regulatory T cells yielded a mean of approximately 3.7 million reads. Generated by immunoSEQ multiplex PCR, the TCRdb table keeps only in-frame clones and is missing some. The sample carries 300,000 or so clones, around 15% recorded once. The CDR3 contains 12 residues. Trimming removed 6 bases from V and 6 bases from J, with 10 bases in between. The V gene's germline CDR1 is LNHDA and CDR2 SQIVND (reference sequence). Regarding the study as a whole: Patients' naive, central memory and Treg TCRB repertoires seemed closer to one another than those of healthy donors. Type 1 diabetes patients showed a moderate but significant shortening of TCRB CDR3s in all four CD4+ subsets. In type 1 diabetes patients, VDJ junctions had fewer insertions; deletions at these junctions were more frequent.

In its sample, this clone was seen a few times. What it binds is unknown. The chain joins TRBV19 to TRBJ2-3; D gene ambiguous. The TCR comes from a man younger than 40 with type 1 diabetes. Sequencing used naive CD4+ T cells from blood. The CDR3 DNA sequence: TGTGCCAGTAGCCGGTCCTGGGATACGCAGTATTTT. Its translation is CASSRSWDTQYF.